The 3 T cell receptor beta chains given below trace back to one sample, sequenced in a study of response to subunit inactivated influenza vaccine. TCRdb passed the RT-PCR reads through MiXCR, listing each CDR3 protein once. Of just under 550,000 distinct CDR3 sequences in the sample, 20% to 25% are singletons; the top ten hold 2.8%. The same specimen was also included in a second study, on T cells expressing NK-cell markers. That study reports: Template switching by 5'RACE with UMIs generated the TCR beta cDNA.

This sample comprised CD4+ T cells sorted from PBMCs, obtained 12 days after vaccination. All receptors come from a man aged 45-60 years who received an inactivated influenza vaccine.

V and J are TRBV3-1 and TRBJ1-6; 10 bases fit TRBD1. This CDR3 region has 15 residues. Germline V gene lookup returns CDR1 LGHDT and CDR2 YNNKEL (reference sequence). After removal of 1 base from V and 7 bases from J, the junction contained 1 base not matched to a gene. The CDR3 DNA follows: TGTGCCAGCAGCCAAGGGACAGGGGGGAATTCACCCCTCCACTTT. Translating gives CASSQGTGGNSPLHF. Variable domain in full (rest from reference TRBV3-1 and TRBJ1-6): DTAVSQTPKYLVTQMGNDKSIKCEQNLGHDTMYWYKQDSKKFLKIMFSYNNKELIINETVPNRFSPKSPDKAHLNLHINSLELGDSAVYFCASSQGTGGNSPLHFGNGTRLTVT.

The chain combines TRBV12-3 or TRBV12-4 with TRBJ1-1; TRBD1 is a possible D gene (6 bases). The CDR3 runs to 14 residues. Trimming took off 5 bases at V and 4 bases at J, with 14 bases between the two ends. CDR3 bases: TGTGCCAGCAGTACCCTACAGGGTTCCACTGAAGCTTTCTTT. Its translation: CASSTLQGSTEAFF.

This clonotype was seen more than once but under ten times. J is TRBJ2-1 and V is TRBV4-3, with 9 bases fitting TRBD1. The CDR3 is made up of 18 amino acids. After removal of 0 bases from V and 7 bases from J, the junction contained 13 bases not matched to a gene. Germline V gives CDR1 LGHNA, CDR2 YSLEER. CDR3 coding DNA: TGCGCCAGCAGCCAAGACGGTTTCAGGGACAGGGTAGAGAATGAGCAGTTCTTC. Translated: CASSQDGFRDRVENEQFF.